This TCR beta chain was retrieved from a study of post-analysis software for immune sequencing data (dated by TCRdb to the mid-2010s). Regarding the research as a whole: Relapsing-remitting, secondary progressive and progressive-relapsing multiple sclerosis were recorded as disease courses, and subtype annotation was lacking for some patients. The patient repertoires were set against approximately 10 previously published healthy control repertoires from donors whose ages ranged from roughly 6 to 26 years. A subset of samples was prepared in parallel using single-end sample barcoding, then pooled and co-amplified after Illumina adapter ligation. Study-wide conclusions, independent of this receptor: Direct clustering with F measure revealed strong co-clustering of samples prepared in the same batch, which led to a batch-effect correction. Patients showed significantly higher frequencies than controls for several TRBV segments, among them TRBV5-6, TRBV5-1 and TRBV20-1. The multiple sclerosis patient group was slightly younger than the control group. Compared with controls, multiple sclerosis patients had significantly lower normalized Chao1 diversity, a finding suggesting substantial peripheral T-cell clonal expansion.

TCR beta repertoires were profiled from peripheral blood of over 10 young patients with multiple sclerosis to demonstrate the VDJtools post-analysis software. Multiple sclerosis patients were children and adolescents aged roughly 6 to 16 years. The germline V gene gives CDR1 as MNHEY and CDR2 as SVGEGT. Including the terminal cysteine and phenylalanine, the CDR3 comprises 16 residues. Here the CDR3 DNA is all that survives: 48 bases in frame from base 1. Libraries were constructed by PCR. The run used an Illumina HiSeq 2500. To reduce PCR and sequencing biases, unique molecular identifiers were incorporated into the TCR beta cDNA libraries. Some 500,000 cDNA molecules were obtained for every 1 to 10 million input T cells, so each molecule roughly corresponded to one T cell. Patient libraries were prepared and sequenced with the same protocol used for the earlier healthy control dataset. Within a given batch, samples were prepared together, multiplexed and sequenced on the same HiSeq lane. The source study handled its data this way. MIGEC was used to process the raw barcoded reads, and molecular identifier groups with only a single read were discarded before consensus assembly and CDR3 extraction. Clonotype tables were post-analysed with VDJtools, and diversity was normalized by down-sampling all datasets to the smallest sample size. Repertoire overlap clustering matched CDR3 amino acid but not nucleotide sequences to correct batch-related cross-sample contamination. TCRdb applied fastp at Q25 and MiXCR to the public reads, then kept only in-frame beta chains. All rows with the same CDR3 protein become a single entry with the most common DNA and genes. TCRdb's processing, not the authors', yielded these V and J calls. This sample has approximately 730,000 distinct CDR3 sequences in its table, and around 45% of those were observed once. The ten largest clones represent around 4.7% of the sample.

Regarding this clonotype: No cognate antigen has been identified for it. Per-base qualities were not stored, and no clone one base away is much larger.

Material for sequencing was blood. This sequence uses TRBV6-2 or TRBV6-3 and TRBJ2-5; matching of 6 bases hints at TRBD2 as the D gene. The DNA end is a closer match to TRBJ2-7, so the J assignment may be wrong. The receptor's source is a girl aged 10 to 17 with multiple sclerosis. At the DNA level, the sequence is TGTGCCAGCAGTTACGGGGGGATTCGGTCCAGCCACGAGCAGTACTTC. The encoded protein is CASSYGGIRSSHEQYF.